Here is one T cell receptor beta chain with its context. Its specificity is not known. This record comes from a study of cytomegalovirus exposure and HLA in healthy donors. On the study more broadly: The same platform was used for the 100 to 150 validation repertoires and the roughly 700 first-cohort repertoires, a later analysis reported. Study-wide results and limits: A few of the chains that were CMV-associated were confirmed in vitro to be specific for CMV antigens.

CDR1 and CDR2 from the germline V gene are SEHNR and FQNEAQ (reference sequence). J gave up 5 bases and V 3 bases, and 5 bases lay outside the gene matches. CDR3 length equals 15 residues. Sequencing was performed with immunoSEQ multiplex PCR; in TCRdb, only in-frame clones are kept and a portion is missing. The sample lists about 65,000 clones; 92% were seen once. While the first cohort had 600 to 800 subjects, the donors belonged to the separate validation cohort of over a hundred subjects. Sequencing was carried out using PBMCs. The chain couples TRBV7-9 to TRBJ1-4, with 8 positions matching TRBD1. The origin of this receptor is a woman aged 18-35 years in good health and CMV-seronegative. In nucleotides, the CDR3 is TGTGCCAGCAGCTTGACAGGGGCCAAAAATGAAAAACTGTTTTTT. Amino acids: CASSLTGAKNEKLFF.